These 2 T cell receptor beta chains share one sample of origin, sequenced in a study of T cells in Graves' hyperthyroidism and ophthalmopathy. Template material for amplifying TCR beta CDR3 regions consisted of RNA transcripts. The HTBI primer set served for first-round RT-PCR of the TCR CDR3. Each CDR3 protein is one row after TCRdb ran MiXCR on the multiplex PCR reads. The top ten clones hold about a third of a sample with hundreds of thousands of distinct CDR3 sequences, approximately 40% of them seen once. Sequencing was done on a sample of blood. Receptors were obtained from a woman between 40 and 55 years old with Graves' hyperthyroidism.

Worth noting for this clonotype: The germline gene is not matched at one end of the junction; a read error may be the cause. The chain employs TRBV7-9 and TRBJ2-7; possible D gene TRBD1, 5 bases. Germline loops: CDR1 SEHNR, CDR2 FQNEAQ (reference sequence). This CDR3 spans 15 amino acids. The CDR3 loop reads CASSSGNRYTYGQYF. CDR3 sequence (DNA): TGTGCCAGCAGCTCCGGAAACAGGTATACCTACGGGCAGTACTTC.

The V and J genes are TRBV19 and TRBJ1-2; D unresolved. Trimming took off 3 bases at V and 6 bases at J, with 14 bases between the two ends. Germline lookup yields CDR1 LNHDA and CDR2 SQIVND (reference sequence). The CDR3 contains 14 residues. The CDR3 DNA reads as TGTGCCAGTAGTATCGGCGGTCGCGCGAATGGCTACACCTTC. Translation gives CASSIGGRANGYTF.